This T cell receptor beta chain was sequenced in a study of blood T cell repertoires in COVID-19. Study summary: PBMCs, B-cell-depleted T cells, or T cells provided the cDNA or gDNA that made up the material.

Seattle participants joined during active infection and were tracked over time. The table came from immunoSEQ multiplex PCR; TCRdb's copy has only in-frame clones and leaves some out. The sample shows some 500,000 clones, approximately 91% of them seen only once. V shed 2 bases, J shed 2 bases, and the junction held 11 bases outside the gene matches. The CDR3 has 17 amino acids. Per the germline V gene, CDR1 is SGDLS and CDR2 is YYNGEE. The V and J genes are TRBV9 and TRBJ2-7, with 9 positions matching TRBD1. The TCR comes from a woman aged 50 to 65 with COVID-19, enrolled during active disease. The specimen sequenced was peripheral blood. CDR3 amino acids: CASSVGAGTGITYEQYF. The CDR3 bases are TGTGCCAGCAGCGTGGGCGCCGGGACAGGGATTACCTACGAGCAGTACTTC.